This T cell receptor (beta chain) derives from a study of T cell responses to AZD1222 COVID-19 vaccine. This clone was seen only once. Generated by immunoSEQ multiplex PCR, the TCRdb table keeps only in-frame clones and is missing some. This table has 120,000 or so clones, 70% to 85% appearing once. The V gene lost 3 bases and the J gene lost 6 bases, with 18 bases spanning the gap. The germline V gene encodes CDR1 MDHEN and CDR2 SYDVKM. The CDR3 totals 16 residues. The V and J genes are TRBV28 and TRBJ1-3; unclear D gene. The source is an adult in good health. Sequenced here: peripheral blood, sampled on day 0 of AZD1222 vaccination. CDR3 nucleotide sequence: TGTGCCAGCAGTTTGGTCGTCGGGAGCGGAGAAAACACCATATATTTT. This translates into CASSLVVGSGENTIYF.